This T cell receptor beta chain is drawn from a study of blood T cell repertoires in COVID-19. In the study overall: In each case, the material was cDNA or gDNA derived from T cells, B-cell-depleted T cells, or PBMCs.

Sequencing was performed with immunoSEQ multiplex PCR; in TCRdb, only in-frame clones are kept and a portion is missing. The table lists 110,000 to 150,000 clones, approximately 81% of them singletons. The CDR3 covers 15 residues. The germline V gene has CDR1 GTSNPN and CDR2 SVGIG (reference sequence). V gave up 5 bases and J gave up 5 bases; unmatched junction bases: 10. The gene calls are TRBV30 and TRBJ2-4; 9 bases line up with TRBD2. This clonotype was obtained from a man aged 40-55 years with acute COVID-19. The sequencing sample was made of PBMCs or T cells enriched from blood (not recorded which). This CDR3 is CAWGRGGLSQNIQYF. The CDR3 nucleotides read TGTGCCTGGGGGCGGGGGGGCCTATCACAAAACATTCAGTACTTC.